This TCR beta chain is from a study of spatial heterogeneity in lung cancer. Across the study: Unique TCR and UMI combinations averaged more than ten appearances each in raw reads. Study results and caveats: Ubiquitous and regional expanded TCR counts correlated with ubiquitous and regional nonsynonymous mutations, respectively. Intratumoral expanded alpha and beta TCR counts were found to track tumor mutation counts.

Turning to this clonotype: Its antigen is not identified. This beta chain is a stray read from a library made for alpha chains; its abundance is not meaningful.

The germline V and J ends were trimmed by 1 base and 9 bases, with 22 bases remaining between them. This CDR3 comprises 16 residues. Per germline, CDR1 GTSNPN and CDR2 SVGIG (reference sequence). TCRdb passed the 5' RACE reads through MiXCR, listing each CDR3 protein once. The sample consists of thousands of distinct CDR3 sequences, about an eighth of them appearing once. The time point: sample taken at primary tumor resection. The study sequenced unsorted whole RNA from tumor, nontumor lung or frozen PBMC. The chain couples TRBV30 to TRBJ2-1; tentatively, D is TRBD1 (6 bases). The origin of this receptor is a male donor with early-stage non-small cell lung cancer. Sequencing used lung tumor tissue, obtained at surgery. CDR3: CAWSASTGTGRSEQFF. DNA of the CDR3: TGTGCCTGGAGTGCCTCTACAGGGACGGGTCGGAGTGAGCAGTTCTTC.